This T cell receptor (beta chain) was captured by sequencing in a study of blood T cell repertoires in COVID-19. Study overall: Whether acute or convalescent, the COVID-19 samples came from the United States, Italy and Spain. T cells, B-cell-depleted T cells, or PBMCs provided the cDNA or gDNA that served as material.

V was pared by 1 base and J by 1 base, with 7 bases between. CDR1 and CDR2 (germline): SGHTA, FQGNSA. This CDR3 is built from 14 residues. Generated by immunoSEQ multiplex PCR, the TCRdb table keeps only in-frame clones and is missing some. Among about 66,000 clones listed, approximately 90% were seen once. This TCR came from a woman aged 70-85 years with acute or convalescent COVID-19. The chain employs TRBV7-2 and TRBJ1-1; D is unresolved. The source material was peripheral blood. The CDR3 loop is CASSLVAENTEAFF. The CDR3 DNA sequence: TGTGCCAGCAGCTTAGTGGCAGAGAACACTGAAGCTTTCTTT.